This T cell receptor beta chain was sequenced for a study of cytomegalovirus exposure and HLA in healthy donors. Study-wide findings and caveats: Follow-up analysis seemed to connect common viral pathogens with several of the most significant clusters identified.

It was with 60 Vbeta and 13 Jbeta primers that the PCR ran. Measured with immunoSEQ multiplex PCR; TCRdb has only the in-frame clones, and not every one. The sample lists over 150,000 clones, around 79% occurring once. The CDR3 has 16 amino acids. With V trimmed by 5 bases and J by 1 base, 6 bases remained unmatched. Germline-derived CDR1 and CDR2 are MRHNA and SNTAGT. A word on this clone: The antigen is unknown.

The chain has TRBV6-4 and TRBJ2-3, with 10 bases that match TRBD2. The sample was PBMCs. The clonotype comes from a middle-aged woman in good health and CMV-seropositive. The DNA of the CDR3 is TGTGCCAGCAGTCTGACCGGGACTAGCGGCACAGATACGCAGTATTTT. Protein: CASSLTGTSGTDTQYF.